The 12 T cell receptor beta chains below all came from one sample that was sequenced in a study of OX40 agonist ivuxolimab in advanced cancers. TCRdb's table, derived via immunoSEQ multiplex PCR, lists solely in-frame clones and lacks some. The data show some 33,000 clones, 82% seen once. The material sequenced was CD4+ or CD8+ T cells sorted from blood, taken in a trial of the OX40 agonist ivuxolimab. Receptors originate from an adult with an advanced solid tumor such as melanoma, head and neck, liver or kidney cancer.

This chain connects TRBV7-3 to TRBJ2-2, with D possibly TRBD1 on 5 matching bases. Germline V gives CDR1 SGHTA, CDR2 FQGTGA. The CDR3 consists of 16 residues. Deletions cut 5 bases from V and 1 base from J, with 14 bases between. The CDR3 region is CASSPQQVQNTGELFF. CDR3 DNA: TGTGCCAGCAGCCCACAACAGGTCCAGAACACCGGGGAGCTGTTTTTT.

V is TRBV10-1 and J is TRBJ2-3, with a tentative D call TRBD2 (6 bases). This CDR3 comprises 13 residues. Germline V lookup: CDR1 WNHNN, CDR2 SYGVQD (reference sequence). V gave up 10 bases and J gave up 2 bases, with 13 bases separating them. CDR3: CATQGGDTDTQYF. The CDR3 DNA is TGCGCCACCCAAGGAGGGGACACAGATACGCAGTATTTT.

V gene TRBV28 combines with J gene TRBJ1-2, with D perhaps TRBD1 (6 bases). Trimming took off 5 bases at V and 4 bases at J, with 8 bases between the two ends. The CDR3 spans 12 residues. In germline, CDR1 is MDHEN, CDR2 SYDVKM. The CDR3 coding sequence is TGTGCCAGCAGTCTGGACAGCTATGGCTACACCTTC. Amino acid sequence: CASSLDSYGYTF.

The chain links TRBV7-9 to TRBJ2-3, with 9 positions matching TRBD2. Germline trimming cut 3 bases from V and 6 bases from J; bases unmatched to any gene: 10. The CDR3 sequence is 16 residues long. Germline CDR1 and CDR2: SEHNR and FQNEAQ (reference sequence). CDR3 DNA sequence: TGTGCCAGCAGCTTCACAGTTAGCGGGAGAAGGGATACGCAGTATTTT. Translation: CASSFTVSGRRDTQYF. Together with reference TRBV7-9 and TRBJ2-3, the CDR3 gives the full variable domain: DTGVSQNPRHKITKRGQNVTFRCDPISEHNRLYWYRQTLGQGPEFLTYFQNEAQLEKSRLLSDRFSAERPKGSFSTLEIQRTEQGDSAMYLCASSFTVSGRRDTQYFGPGTRLTVL.

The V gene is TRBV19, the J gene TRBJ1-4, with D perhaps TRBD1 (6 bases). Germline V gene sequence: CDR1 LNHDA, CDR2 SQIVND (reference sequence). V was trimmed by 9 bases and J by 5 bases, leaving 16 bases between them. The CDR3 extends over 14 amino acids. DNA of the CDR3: TGTGCCAGCAACCCGGGACAAGACAATGAAAAACTGTTTTTT. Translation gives CASNPGQDNEKLFF.

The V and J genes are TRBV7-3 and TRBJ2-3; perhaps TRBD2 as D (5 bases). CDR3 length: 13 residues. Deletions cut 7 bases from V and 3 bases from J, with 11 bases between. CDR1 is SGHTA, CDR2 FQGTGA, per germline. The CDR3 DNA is TGTGCCAGCAAGGCGGGTCAGACAGATACGCAGTATTTT. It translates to CASKAGQTDTQYF.

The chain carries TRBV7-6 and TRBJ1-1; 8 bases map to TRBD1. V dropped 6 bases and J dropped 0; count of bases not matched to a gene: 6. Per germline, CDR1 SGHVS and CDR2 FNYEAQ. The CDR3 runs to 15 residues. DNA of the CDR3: TGTGCCAGCAGAAAGACGACAGGGGTGAACACTGAAGCTTTCTTT. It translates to CASRKTTGVNTEAFF. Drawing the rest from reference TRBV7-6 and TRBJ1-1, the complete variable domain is GAGVSQSPRYKVTKRGQDVALRCDPISGHVSLYWYRQALGQGPEFLTYFNYEAQQDKSGLPNDRFSAERPEGSISTLTIQRTEQRDSAMYRCASRKTTGVNTEAFFGQGTRLTVV.

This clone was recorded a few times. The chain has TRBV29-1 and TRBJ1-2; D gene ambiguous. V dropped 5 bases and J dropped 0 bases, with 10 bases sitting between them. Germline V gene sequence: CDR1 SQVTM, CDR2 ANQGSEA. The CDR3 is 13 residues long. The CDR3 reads CSVMAEANYGYTF. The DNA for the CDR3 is TGCAGCGTTATGGCAGAAGCTAACTATGGCTACACCTTC.

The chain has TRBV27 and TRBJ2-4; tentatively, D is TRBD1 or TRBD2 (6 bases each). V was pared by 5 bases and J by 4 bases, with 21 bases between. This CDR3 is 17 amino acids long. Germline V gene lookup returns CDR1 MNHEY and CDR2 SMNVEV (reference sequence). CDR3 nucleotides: TGTGCCAGCAGTCCGCGGGGACAAGCAACACTAAAAAACATTCAGTACTTC. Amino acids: CASSPRGQATLKNIQYF.

The CDR3 nucleotides read TGTGCCAGCATCCAGGGGGGGGACTATGGCTACACCTTC. This sequence encodes CASIQGGDYGYTF. This sequence joins TRBV7-9 and TRBJ1-2, with 7 bases fitting TRBD1. This CDR3 comprises 13 residues. J was trimmed by 3 bases and V by 7 bases; bases with no gene match: 5. Germline V CDR1 and CDR2: SEHNR, FQNEAQ (reference sequence).

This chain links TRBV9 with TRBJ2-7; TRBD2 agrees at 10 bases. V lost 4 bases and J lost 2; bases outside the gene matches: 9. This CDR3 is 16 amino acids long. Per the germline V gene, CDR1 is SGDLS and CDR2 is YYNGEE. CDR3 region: CASSFSAGGGAYEQYF. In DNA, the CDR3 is TGTGCCAGCAGCTTTTCAGCGGGAGGGGGGGCCTACGAGCAGTACTTC.

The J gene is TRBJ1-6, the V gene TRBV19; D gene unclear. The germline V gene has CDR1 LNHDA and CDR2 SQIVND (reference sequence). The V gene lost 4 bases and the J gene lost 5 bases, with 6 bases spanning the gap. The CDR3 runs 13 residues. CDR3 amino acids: CASSRLDNSPLHF. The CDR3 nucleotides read TGTGCCAGTAGTAGGCTCGATAATTCACCCCTCCACTTT. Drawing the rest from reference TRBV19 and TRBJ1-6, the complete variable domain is DGGITQSPKYLFRKEGQNVTLSCEQNLNHDAMYWYRQDPGQGLRLIYYSQIVNDFQKGDIAEGYSVSREKKESFPLTVTSAQKNPTAFYLCASSRLDNSPLHFGNGTRLTVT.